This T cell receptor (beta chain) came from a study of control samples from healthy donors and cancer patients. Repertoires were generated with immunoSEQ multiplex PCR, while TCRdb's copy carries only in-frame clones and drops some. The sample holds 25,000 to 30,000 clones, 70% to 90% seen once. The ends were cut back, 4 bases at V and 6 bases at J, with 12 bases in the middle. CDR3 length equals 13 residues. CDR1 is LGHDT, CDR2 YNNKEL, per germline (reference sequence). The chain combines TRBV3-1 (or the pseudogene TRBV3-2) with TRBJ1-1; maybe TRBD1 (5 bases). This TCR was recovered from a female donor with melanoma. The sample taken for sequencing was formalin-fixed, paraffin-embedded tissue. The CDR3 protein is CASSPSGISEAFF. Here the CDR3 DNA reads TGTGCCAGCAGCCCTTCAGGGATTTCTGAAGCTTTCTTT.